These T cell receptor beta chains were read from a single sample in a study of identical twins. TCRdb re-called the 5' RACE reads with MiXCR, one entry per CDR3 protein. Of about 660,000 distinct CDR3 sequences in the sample, 8.6% are singletons; the top ten hold roughly 0.9%. The sample also formed part of further work on yellow fever vaccine responses in identical twins.

Sequencing used PBMCs. These receptors were collected from a woman in her late teens or twenties in good health. The CDR3 runs from the conserved cysteine through the conserved F or W. A D gene is named only where the DNA matches it firmly. A clone size is listed for some rows: how often the clone was seen (once, few, many), or a class if it is expanded.

D | J | size | V | CDR3 | DNA
TRBD2 | TRBJ2-3 | NA | TRBV7-2 | CASSLAGGTSGGGGTDTQYF | TGTGCCAGCAGCTTAGCGGGCGGGACTAGCGGGGGAGGAGGCACAGATACGCAGTATTTT
NA | TRBJ2-1 | NA | TRBV6-1 | CASRPPGLILNEQFF | TGTGCCAGCAGGCCTCCGGGACTCATCTTAAATGAGCAGTTCTTC
NA | TRBJ1-1 | NA | TRBV7-2 | CASSQGVSEAFF | TGTGCCAGCAGCCAGGGTGTCTCTGAAGCTTTCTTT
NA | TRBJ1-2 | few | TRBV7-2 | CASTERRERTNYGYTF | TGTGCCAGCACCGAGAGGAGGGAGAGAACTAACTATGGCTACACCTTC
NA | TRBJ2-5 | few | TRBV20-1 | CSATVTSTQTQYF | TGCAGTGCAACCGTGACTAGTACTCAGACCCAGTACTTC
NA | TRBJ1-5 | many | TRBV12-3/TRBV12-4 | CASSPGGGLNQPQHF | TGTGCCAGCAGCCCCGGAGGGGGATTAAATCAGCCCCAGCATTTT
NA | TRBJ2-3 | NA | TRBV29-1 | CSVEGVASTDTQYF | TGCAGCGTTGAAGGGGTAGCTAGCACAGATACGCAGTATTTT
TRBD2 | TRBJ2-3 | few | TRBV5-1 | CASSLGGSGSGDTQYF | TGCGCCAGCAGCTTGGGAGGTAGCGGGAGTGGAGATACGCAGTATTTT
NA | TRBJ1-5 | many | TRBV12-3/TRBV12-4 | CASSLAADSAQPQHF | TGTGCCAGCAGTTTAGCGGCCGACAGTGCCCAGCCCCAGCATTTT
NA | TRBJ1-4 | many | TRBV12-3/TRBV12-4 | CASISTGGLGKLFF | TGTGCCAGCATTTCAACGGGGGGATTGGGAAAACTGTTTTTT
TRBD1 | TRBJ1-1 | many | TRBV11-2 | CASSPIGTANTEAFF | TGTGCCAGCAGCCCGATCGGGACAGCGAACACTGAAGCTTTCTTT